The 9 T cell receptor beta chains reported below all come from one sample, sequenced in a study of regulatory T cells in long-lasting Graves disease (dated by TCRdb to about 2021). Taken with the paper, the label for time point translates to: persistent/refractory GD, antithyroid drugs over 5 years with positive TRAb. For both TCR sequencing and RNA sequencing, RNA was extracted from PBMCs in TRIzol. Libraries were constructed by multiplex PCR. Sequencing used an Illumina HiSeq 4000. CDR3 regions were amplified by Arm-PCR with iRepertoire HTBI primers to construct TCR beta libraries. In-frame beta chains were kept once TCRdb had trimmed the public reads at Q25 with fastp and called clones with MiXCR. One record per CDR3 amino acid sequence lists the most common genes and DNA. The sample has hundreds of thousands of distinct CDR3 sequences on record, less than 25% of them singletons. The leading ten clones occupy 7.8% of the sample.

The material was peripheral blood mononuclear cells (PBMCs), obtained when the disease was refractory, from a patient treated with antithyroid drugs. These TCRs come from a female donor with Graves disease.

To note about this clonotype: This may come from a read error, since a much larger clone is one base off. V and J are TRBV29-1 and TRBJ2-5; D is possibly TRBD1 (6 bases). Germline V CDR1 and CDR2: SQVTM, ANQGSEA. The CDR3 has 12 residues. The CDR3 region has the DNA TGCAGCGGGGGTCAGGGGCCAGAGACCCGGTACTTC. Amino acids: CSGGQGPETRYF. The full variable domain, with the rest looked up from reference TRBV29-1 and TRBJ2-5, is SAVISQKPSRDICQRGTSLTIQCQVDSQVTMMFWYRQQPGQSLTLIATANQGSEATYESGFVIDKFPISRPNLTFSTLTVSNMSPEDSSIYLCSGGQGPETRYFGPGTRLLVL.

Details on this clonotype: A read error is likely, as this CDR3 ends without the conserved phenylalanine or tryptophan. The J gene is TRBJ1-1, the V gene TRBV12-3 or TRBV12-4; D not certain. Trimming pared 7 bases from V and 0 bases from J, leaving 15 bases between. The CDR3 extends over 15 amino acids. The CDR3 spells CASIWRAEVNTEAFL. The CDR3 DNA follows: TGTGCCAGCATCTGGAGAGCAGAAGTGAACACTGAAGCTTTCCTT.

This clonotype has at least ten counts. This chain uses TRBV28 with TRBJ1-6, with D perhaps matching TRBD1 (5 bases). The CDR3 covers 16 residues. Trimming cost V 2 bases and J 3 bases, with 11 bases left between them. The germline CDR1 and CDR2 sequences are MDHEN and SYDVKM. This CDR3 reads CASSLRDRRYNSPLHF. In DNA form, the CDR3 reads TGTGCCAGCAGTTTACGGGACCGCCGCTATAATTCACCCCTCCACTTT.

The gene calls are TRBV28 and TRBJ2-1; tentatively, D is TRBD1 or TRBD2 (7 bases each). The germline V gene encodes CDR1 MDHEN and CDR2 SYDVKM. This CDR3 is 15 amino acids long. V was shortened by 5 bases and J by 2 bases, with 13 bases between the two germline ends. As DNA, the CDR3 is TGTGCCAGCAGTATGACAGGGAGGGCCTACAATGAGCAGTTCTTC. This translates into CASSMTGRAYNEQFF. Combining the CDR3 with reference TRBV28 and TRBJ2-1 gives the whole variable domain DVKVTQSSRYLVKRTGEKVFLECVQDMDHENMFWYRQDPGLGLRLIYFSYDVKMKEKGDIPEGYSVSREKKERFSLILESASTNQTSMYLCASSMTGRAYNEQFFGPGTRLTVL.

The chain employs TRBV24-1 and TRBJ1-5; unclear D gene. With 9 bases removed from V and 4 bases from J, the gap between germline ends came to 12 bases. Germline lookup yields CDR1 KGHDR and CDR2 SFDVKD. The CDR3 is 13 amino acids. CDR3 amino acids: CATSPGWNQPQHF. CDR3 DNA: TGTGCCACCTCTCCCGGTTGGAATCAGCCCCAGCATTTT.

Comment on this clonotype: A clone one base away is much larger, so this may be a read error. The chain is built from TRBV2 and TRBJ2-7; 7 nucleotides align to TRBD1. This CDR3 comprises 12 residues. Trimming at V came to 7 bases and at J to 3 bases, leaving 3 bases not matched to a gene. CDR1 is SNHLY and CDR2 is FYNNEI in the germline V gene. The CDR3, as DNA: TGTGCCAGCAAGACAGGGTTCTACGAGCAGTACTTC. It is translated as CASKTGFYEQYF.

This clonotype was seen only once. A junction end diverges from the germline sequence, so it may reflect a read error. The CDR3 DNA sequence: TGTACCAGCAGTTTATCGATAGCGTCTCAAGAGACCCAGTACTTC. This sequence encodes CTSSLSIASQETQYF. This chain uses TRBV27 with TRBJ2-5; a possible D gene is TRBD2 (5 bases). Germline loops: CDR1 MNHEY, CDR2 SMNVEV (reference sequence). The CDR3 covers 15 residues.

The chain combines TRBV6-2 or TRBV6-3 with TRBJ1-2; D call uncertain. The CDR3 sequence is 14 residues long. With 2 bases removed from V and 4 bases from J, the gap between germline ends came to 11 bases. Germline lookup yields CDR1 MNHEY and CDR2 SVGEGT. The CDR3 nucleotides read TGTGCCAGCAGTTACGGGGATCCCAGCTATGGCTACACCTTC. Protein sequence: CASSYGDPSYGYTF.

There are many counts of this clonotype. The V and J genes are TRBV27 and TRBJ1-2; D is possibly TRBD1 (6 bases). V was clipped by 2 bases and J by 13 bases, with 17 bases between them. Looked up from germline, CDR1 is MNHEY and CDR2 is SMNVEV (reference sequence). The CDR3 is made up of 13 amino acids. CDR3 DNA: TGTGCCAGCAGTTTACGTGACAGGTCTCATTCCACCTTC. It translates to CASSLRDRSHSTF.